Following are 13 T cell receptor beta chains from one sample sequenced in a study of shared clonotypes between healthy human individuals. Assay: immunoSEQ multiplex PCR; the TCRdb copy retains only in-frame clones and omits some. This sample yields over a million clones, of which about 77% are seen a single time; about 1.5% belongs to the top ten. The sequencing sample was made of memory CD4+ T cells sorted from blood. Documented subset: CD45RA-negative fraction. All receptors come from a man aged 18 to 29 in good health.

V and J are TRBV7-8 and TRBJ2-2; D is unclear. V was clipped by 5 bases and J by 6 bases, with 4 bases between them. Germline V gene lookup returns CDR1 SGHVS and CDR2 FQNEAQ. The length of the CDR3 is 11 residues. In DNA form, the CDR3 reads TGTGCCAGCAGCGGCGCCGGGGAGCTGTTTTTT. This translates into CASSGAGELFF.

This chain links TRBV25-1 with TRBJ1-1; TRBD1 is a possible D gene (5 bases). V was cut by 10 bases and J by 8 bases, with 23 bases left in between. This CDR3 comprises 14 residues. Germline values: CDR1 MGHDK, CDR2 SYGVNS. Here the CDR3 reads CATRRGGGGTEAFF. The CDR3 DNA is TGTGCCACCAGGCGGGGAGGAGGAGGGACCGAAGCTTTCTTT.

Here the CDR3 DNA reads TGTGCCATCTCGGACTCCTCACGGGTGGGCAATGAGCAGTTCTTC. Residues: CAISDSSRVGNEQFF. V usage is TRBV2 and J usage is TRBJ2-1; D perhaps matches TRBD2 (5 bases). The V gene lost 10 bases and the J gene lost 6 bases, with 22 bases spanning the gap. The length of the CDR3 is 15 residues. Germline CDR1 and CDR2: SNHLY and FYNNEI.

The chain links TRBV10-3 to TRBJ1-6, with 7 positions matching TRBD1. Germline V gives CDR1 ENHRY, CDR2 SYGVKD. V shed 6 bases, J shed 3 bases, and the junction held 5 bases outside the gene matches. This CDR3 is built from 15 residues. In DNA, the CDR3 is TGTGCCATCAGCGTCGGGACAGACTATAATTCACCCCTCCACTTT. Translation gives CAISVGTDYNSPLHF.

Note on this clone: The same CDR3 also results from other DNA sequences found in this sample. The V gene is TRBV30, the J gene TRBJ2-3; D is uncertain. The CDR3 covers 11 residues. Germline V gene sequence: CDR1 GTSNPN, CDR2 SVGIG (reference sequence). V dropped 4 bases and J dropped 1 base, with 3 bases sitting between them. The DNA of the CDR3 is TGTGCCTGGACGGGCACAGATACGCAGTATTTT. Its protein is CAWTGTDTQYF.

The chain recombines TRBV5-6 with TRBJ2-5; maybe TRBD2 (6 bases). V lost 4 bases, J lost 7 bases, and 23 bases lay in between. The germline CDR1 and CDR2 sequences are SGHDT and YYEEEE. CDR3 size: 16 residues. CDR3 coding DNA: TGTGCCAGCAGCGTGGGGGGATCCGGGACCTTGGGGACCCAGTACTTC. It codes for CASSVGGSGTLGTQYF.

The J gene is TRBJ2-2, the V gene TRBV25-1; the D is unclear. V lost 3 bases and J 8 bases, leaving 10 bases between the germline ends. The germline gives CDR1 MGHDK, CDR2 SYGVNS. The CDR3 is made up of 13 amino acids. The CDR3 loop is CASSDKVAGELFF. In DNA form, the CDR3 reads TGTGCCAGCAGTGATAAAGTGGCTGGGGAGCTGTTTTTT. The whole variable domain, filled in from reference TRBV25-1 and TRBJ2-2, reads EADIYQTPRYLVIGTGKKITLECSQTMGHDKMYWYQQDPGMELHLIHYSYGVNSTEKGDLSSESTVSRIRTEHFPLTLESARPSHTSQYLCASSDKVAGELFFGEGSRLTVL.

Regarding this clone: The same CDR3 is also encoded by other DNA sequences in this sample. This chain uses TRBV29-1 with TRBJ2-5, with 7 bases identical to TRBD2. The germline CDR1 and CDR2 sequences are SQVTM and ANQGSEA. Trimming at V came to 3 bases and at J to 1 base, leaving 5 bases not matched to a gene. CDR3 length: 14 amino acids. CDR3 sequence: CSVDASGIQETQYF. In DNA, the CDR3 is TGCAGCGTTGACGCTAGCGGTATCCAAGAGACCCAGTACTTC. The entire variable domain, with the rest obtained from reference TRBV29-1 and TRBJ2-5, is as follows: SAVISQKPSRDICQRGTSLTIQCQVDSQVTMMFWYRQQPGQSLTLIATANQGSEATYESGFVIDKFPISRPNLTFSTLTVSNMSPEDSSIYLCSVDASGIQETQYFGPGTRLLVL.

This clone has a handful of counts. This chain connects TRBV6-1 to TRBJ2-1, with D unclear. CDR3 size: 12 residues. Trimming pared 5 bases from V and 0 bases from J, leaving 2 bases between. Germline CDR1 reads MNHNS; CDR2 reads SASEGT. CDR3 bases: TGTGCCAGCAGTTACTCCTACAATGAGCAGTTCTTC. Its translation: CASSYSYNEQFF.

The genes are TRBV19 and TRBJ2-7, with 12 bases identical to TRBD2. Germline V lookup: CDR1 LNHDA, CDR2 SQIVND (reference sequence). The CDR3 loop spans 14 amino acids. Trimming cost V 4 bases and J 8 bases; bases outside gene matches: 6. As DNA, the CDR3 is TGTGCCAGTAGTACACTAGCGGGAGGTGCCCAGCAGTACTTC. It encodes CASSTLAGGAQQYF.

The V call is TRBV28, the J call TRBJ1-1; D call uncertain. Germline CDR1 MDHEN, CDR2 SYDVKM. This CDR3 contains 16 residues. V shed 6 bases and J shed 1 base, with 18 bases lying between them. The CDR3 bases are TGTGCCAGCAGCTTGTCGCGGGTCCCGGCGAACACTGAAGCTTTCTTT. This codes for CASSLSRVPANTEAFF. The entire variable domain, with the rest obtained from reference TRBV28 and TRBJ1-1, is as follows: DVKVTQSSRYLVKRTGEKVFLECVQDMDHENMFWYRQDPGLGLRLIYFSYDVKMKEKGDIPEGYSVSREKKERFSLILESASTNQTSMYLCASSLSRVPANTEAFFGQGTRLTVV.

The chain is built from TRBV2 and TRBJ2-7; TRBD1 agrees at 9 bases. J lost 2 bases, V lost 6 bases, and 5 bases had no gene match. Germline CDR1 is SNHLY and CDR2 is FYNNEI. There are 14 residues in the CDR3. CDR3 coding DNA: TGTGCCAGCAGACCCGGGACAGGGACCTACGAGCAGTACTTC. This codes for CASRPGTGTYEQYF.

V usage is TRBV11-2 and J usage is TRBJ2-3, with TRBD2 matching over 9 bases. The CDR3 runs to 15 residues. Germline CDR1 is SGHAT and CDR2 is FQNNGV. V shed 4 bases, J shed 5 bases, and the junction held 7 bases outside the gene matches. CDR3 residues: CASSYSGRFGDTQYF. The CDR3 DNA sequence: TGTGCCAGCAGCTACAGCGGGAGGTTTGGAGATACGCAGTATTTT.